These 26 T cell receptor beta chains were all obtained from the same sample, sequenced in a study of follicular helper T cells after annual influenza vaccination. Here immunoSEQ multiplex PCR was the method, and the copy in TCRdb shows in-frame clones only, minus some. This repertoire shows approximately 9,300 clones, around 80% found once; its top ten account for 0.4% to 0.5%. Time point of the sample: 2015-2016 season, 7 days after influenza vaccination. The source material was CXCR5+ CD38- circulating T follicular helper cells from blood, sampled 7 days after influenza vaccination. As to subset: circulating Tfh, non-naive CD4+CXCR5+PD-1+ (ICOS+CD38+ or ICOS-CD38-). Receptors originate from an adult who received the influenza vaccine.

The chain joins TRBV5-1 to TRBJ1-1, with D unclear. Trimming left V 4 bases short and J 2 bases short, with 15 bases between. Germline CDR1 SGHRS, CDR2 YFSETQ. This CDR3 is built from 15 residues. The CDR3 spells CASSEMPGINTEAFF. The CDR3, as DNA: TGCGCCAGCAGCGAGATGCCCGGGATTAACACTGAAGCTTTCTTT.

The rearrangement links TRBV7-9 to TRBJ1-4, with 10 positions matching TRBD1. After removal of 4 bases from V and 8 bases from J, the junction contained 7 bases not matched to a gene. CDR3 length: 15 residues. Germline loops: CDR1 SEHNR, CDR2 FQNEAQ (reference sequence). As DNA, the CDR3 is TGTGCCAGCAGCTCACCGGGACAGGGGAGGGAAAAACTGTTTTTT. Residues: CASSSPGQGREKLFF.

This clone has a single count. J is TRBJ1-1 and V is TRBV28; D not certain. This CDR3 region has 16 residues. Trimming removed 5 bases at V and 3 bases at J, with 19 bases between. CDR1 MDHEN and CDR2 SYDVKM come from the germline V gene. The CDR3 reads CASSPYPQRQYTEAFF. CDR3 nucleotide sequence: TGTGCCAGCAGTCCTTATCCCCAACGACAATACACTGAAGCTTTCTTT.

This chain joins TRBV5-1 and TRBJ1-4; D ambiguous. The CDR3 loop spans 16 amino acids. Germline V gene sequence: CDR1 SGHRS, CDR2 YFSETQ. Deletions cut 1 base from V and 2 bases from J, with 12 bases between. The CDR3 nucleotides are TGCGCCAGCAGCTTGTCGGGAGGCCCTACTAATGAAAAACTGTTTTTT. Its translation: CASSLSGGPTNEKLFF.

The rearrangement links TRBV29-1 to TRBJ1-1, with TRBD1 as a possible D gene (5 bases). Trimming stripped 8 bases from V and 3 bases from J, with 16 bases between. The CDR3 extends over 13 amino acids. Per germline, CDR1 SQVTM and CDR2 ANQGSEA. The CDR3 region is CSIKQVSDTEAFF. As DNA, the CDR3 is TGCAGCATAAAACAGGTCTCGGACACTGAAGCTTTCTTT.

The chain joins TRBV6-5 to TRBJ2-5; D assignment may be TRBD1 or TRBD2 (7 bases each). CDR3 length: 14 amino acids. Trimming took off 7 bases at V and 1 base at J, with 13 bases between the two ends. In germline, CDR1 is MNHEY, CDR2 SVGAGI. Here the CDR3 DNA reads TGTGCCAGCACTGGGGGGGACAGCCAAGAGACCCAGTACTTC. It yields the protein CASTGGDSQETQYF.

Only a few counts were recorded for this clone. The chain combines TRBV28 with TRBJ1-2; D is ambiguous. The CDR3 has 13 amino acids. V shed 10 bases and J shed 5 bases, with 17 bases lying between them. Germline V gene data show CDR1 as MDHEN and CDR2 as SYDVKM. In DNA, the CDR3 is TGTGCCACCCAGGACCCCCGGTATTATGGCTACACCTTC. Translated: CATQDPRYYGYTF.

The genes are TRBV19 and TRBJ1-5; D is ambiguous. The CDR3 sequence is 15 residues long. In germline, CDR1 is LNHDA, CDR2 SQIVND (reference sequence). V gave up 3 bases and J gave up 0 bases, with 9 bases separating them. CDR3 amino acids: CASSIGRDSNQPQHF. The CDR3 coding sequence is TGTGCCAGTAGTATTGGAAGGGATAGCAATCAGCCCCAGCATTTT.

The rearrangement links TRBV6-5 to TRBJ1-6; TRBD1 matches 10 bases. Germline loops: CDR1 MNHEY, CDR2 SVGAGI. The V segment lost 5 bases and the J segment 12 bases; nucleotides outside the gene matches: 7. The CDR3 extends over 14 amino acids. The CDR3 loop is CASSTETGGLPLHF. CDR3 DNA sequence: TGTGCCAGCAGTACTGAGACAGGGGGCTTACCCCTCCACTTT.

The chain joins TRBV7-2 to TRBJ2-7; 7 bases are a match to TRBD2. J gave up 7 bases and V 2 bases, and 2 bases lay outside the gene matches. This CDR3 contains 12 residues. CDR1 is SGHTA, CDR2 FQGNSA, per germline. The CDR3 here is CASSLPAGEQYF. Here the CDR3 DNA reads TGTGCCAGCAGCTTACCAGCGGGGGAGCAGTACTTC.

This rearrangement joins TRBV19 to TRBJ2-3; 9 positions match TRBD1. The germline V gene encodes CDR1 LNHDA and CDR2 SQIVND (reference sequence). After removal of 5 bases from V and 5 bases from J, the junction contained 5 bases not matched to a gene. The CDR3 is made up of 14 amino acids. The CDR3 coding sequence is TGTGCCAGTAGTGGACAGGGGTTTGTAGATACGCAGTATTTT. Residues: CASSGQGFVDTQYF.

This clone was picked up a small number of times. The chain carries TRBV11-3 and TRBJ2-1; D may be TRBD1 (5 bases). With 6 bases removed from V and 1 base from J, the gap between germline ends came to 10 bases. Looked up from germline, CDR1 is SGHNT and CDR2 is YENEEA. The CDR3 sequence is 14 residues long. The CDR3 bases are TGTGCCAGCAGACAGGAACCTTCCTACAATGAGCAGTTCTTC. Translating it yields CASRQEPSYNEQFF.

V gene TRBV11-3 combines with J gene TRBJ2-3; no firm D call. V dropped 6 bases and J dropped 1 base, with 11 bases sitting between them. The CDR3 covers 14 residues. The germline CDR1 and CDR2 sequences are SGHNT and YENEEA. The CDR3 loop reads CASRRDRGTDTQYF. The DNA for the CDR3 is TGTGCCAGCAGAAGGGATCGGGGCACAGATACGCAGTATTTT.

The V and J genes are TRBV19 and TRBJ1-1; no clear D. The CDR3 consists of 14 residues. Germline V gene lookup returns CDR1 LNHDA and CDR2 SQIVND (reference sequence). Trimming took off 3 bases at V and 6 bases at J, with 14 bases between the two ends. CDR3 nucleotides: TGTGCCAGTAGTATTCAACGGATGGGCGCTGAAGCTTTCTTT. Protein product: CASSIQRMGAEAFF.

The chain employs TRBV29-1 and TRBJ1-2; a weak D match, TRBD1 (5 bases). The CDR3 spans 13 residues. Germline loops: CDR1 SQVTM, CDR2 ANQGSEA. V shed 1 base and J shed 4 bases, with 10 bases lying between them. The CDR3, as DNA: TGCAGCGTTGAAGTGGGGGTGGGCTATGGCTACACCTTC. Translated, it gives CSVEVGVGYGYTF.

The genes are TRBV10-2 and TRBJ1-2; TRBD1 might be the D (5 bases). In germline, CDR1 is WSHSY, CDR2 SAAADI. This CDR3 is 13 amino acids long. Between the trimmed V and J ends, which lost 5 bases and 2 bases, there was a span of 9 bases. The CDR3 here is CASSSRENYGYTF. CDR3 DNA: TGCGCCAGCAGTTCCAGGGAAAACTATGGCTACACCTTC.

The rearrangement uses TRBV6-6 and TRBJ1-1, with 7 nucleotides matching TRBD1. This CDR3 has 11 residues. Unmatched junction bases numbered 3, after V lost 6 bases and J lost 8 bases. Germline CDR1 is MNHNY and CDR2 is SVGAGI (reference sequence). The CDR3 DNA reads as TGTGCCAGCAGACGGGACAGCGAAGCTTTCTTT. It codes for CASRRDSEAFF.

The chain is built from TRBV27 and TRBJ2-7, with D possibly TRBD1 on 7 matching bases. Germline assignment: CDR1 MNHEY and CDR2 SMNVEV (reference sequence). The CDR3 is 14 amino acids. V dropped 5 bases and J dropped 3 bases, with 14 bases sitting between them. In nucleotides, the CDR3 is TGTGCCAGCAGTATGCGGGACAGCTTCTACGAGCAGTACTTC. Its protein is CASSMRDSFYEQYF.

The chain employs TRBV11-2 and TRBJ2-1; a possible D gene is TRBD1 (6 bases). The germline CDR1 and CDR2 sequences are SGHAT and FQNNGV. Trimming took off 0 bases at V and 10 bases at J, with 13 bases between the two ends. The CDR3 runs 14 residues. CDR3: CASSLDLRGSEQFF. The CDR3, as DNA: TGTGCCAGCAGCTTAGATCTAAGGGGGAGCGAGCAGTTCTTC. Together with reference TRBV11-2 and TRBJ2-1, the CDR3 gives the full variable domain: EAGVAQSPRYKIIEKRQSVAFWCNPISGHATLYWYQQILGQGPKLLIQFQNNGVVDDSQLPKDRFSAERLKGVDSTLKIQPAKLEDSAVYLCASSLDLRGSEQFFGPGTRLTVL.

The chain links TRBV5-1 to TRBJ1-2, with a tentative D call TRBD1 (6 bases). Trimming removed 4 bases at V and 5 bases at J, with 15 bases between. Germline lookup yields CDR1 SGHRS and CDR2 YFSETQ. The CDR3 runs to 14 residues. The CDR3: CASSPSAGDYGYTF. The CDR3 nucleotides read TGCGCCAGCAGCCCTTCAGCAGGGGATTATGGCTACACCTTC. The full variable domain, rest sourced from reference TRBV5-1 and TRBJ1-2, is KAGVTQTPRYLIKTRGQQVTLSCSPISGHRSVSWYQQTPGQGLQFLFEYFSETQRNKGNFPGRFSGRQFSNSRSEMNVSTLELGDSALYLCASSPSAGDYGYTFGSGTRLTVV.

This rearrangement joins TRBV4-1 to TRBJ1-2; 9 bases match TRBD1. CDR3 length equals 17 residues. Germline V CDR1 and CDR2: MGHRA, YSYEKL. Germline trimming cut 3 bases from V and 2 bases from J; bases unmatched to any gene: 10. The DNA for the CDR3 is TGCGCCAGCAGCCATCAGCTTTTAGGGACAGGGAACTATGGCTACACCTTC. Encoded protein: CASSHQLLGTGNYGYTF.

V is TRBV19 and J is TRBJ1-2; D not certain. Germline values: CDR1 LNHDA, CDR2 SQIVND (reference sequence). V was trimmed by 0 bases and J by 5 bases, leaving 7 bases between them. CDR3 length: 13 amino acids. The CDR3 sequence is CASSIDEEYGYTF. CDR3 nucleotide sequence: TGTGCCAGTAGTATAGATGAGGAATATGGCTACACCTTC.

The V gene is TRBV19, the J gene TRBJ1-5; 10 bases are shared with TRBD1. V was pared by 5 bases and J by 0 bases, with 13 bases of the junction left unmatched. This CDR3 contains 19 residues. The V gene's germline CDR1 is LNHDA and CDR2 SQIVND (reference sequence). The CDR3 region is CASSSTGTGETYSNQPQHF. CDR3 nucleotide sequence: TGTGCCAGTAGTTCTACCGGGACAGGGGAGACATATAGCAATCAGCCCCAGCATTTT.

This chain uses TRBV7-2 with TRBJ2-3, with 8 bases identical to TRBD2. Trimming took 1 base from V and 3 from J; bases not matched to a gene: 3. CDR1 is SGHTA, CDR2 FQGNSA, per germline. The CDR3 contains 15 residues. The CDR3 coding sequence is TGTGCCAGCAGCTTAGGGGGACTAGGTACAGATACGCAGTATTTT. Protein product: CASSLGGLGTDTQYF.

The CDR3 nucleotides are TGTGCCAGCGTGGGATCTGAGGAAGGGAAAGCTTTCTTT. Protein product: CASVGSEEGKAFF. This chain connects TRBV6-4 to TRBJ1-1, with no clear D. With 8 bases removed from V and 9 bases from J, the gap between germline ends came to 19 bases. Germline V gene sequence: CDR1 MRHNA, CDR2 SNTAGT. CDR3 size: 13 residues.

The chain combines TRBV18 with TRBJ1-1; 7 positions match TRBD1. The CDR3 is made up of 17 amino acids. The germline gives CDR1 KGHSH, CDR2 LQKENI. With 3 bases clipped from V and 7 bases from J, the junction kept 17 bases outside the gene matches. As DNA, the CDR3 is TGTGCCAGCTCACCGCACAAATTAGGGACAGCTACCCTTGAAGCTTTCTTT. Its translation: CASSPHKLGTATLEAFF.